The 32 T cell receptor beta chains below were found in one sample sequenced in a study of shared clonotypes between healthy human individuals. Sequencing used immunoSEQ multiplex PCR; TCRdb keeps in-frame clones, though not all of them. Found here are about 1 million clones, around 78% of them singletons; the top ten hold approximately 0.52%. The sequencing sample was made of memory CD4+ T cells from PBMCs. Documented subset: CD45RA-negative fraction. The origin of the receptors is a man aged 18 to 29 in good health. Some clones in this sample may be carry-over from other donors' samples.

The chain combines TRBV28 with TRBJ2-7; TRBD1 matches at 7 bases. CDR3 size: 18 residues. Germline CDR1 reads MDHEN; CDR2 reads SYDVKM. Trimming cost V 6 bases and J 0 bases; bases outside gene matches: 17. CDR3 sequence (DNA): TGTGCCAGCAGCATAGACAGGGCCTCGGGAAAAATCTCCTACGAGCAGTACTTC. Its protein product is CASSIDRASGKISYEQYF.

The chain couples TRBV28 to TRBJ2-6, with 7 positions matching TRBD1. Germline-derived CDR1 and CDR2 are MDHEN and SYDVKM. The CDR3 spans 16 residues. Trimming at V came to 4 bases and at J to 4 bases, leaving 7 bases not matched to a gene. The CDR3 sequence is CASSSPRGRGANVLTF. DNA for the CDR3: TGTGCCAGCAGTTCTCCCAGGGGGAGAGGGGCCAACGTCCTGACTTTC. Using reference TRBV28 and TRBJ2-6 for the parts outside the CDR3, the full variable domain is DVKVTQSSRYLVKRTGEKVFLECVQDMDHENMFWYRQDPGLGLRLIYFSYDVKMKEKGDIPEGYSVSREKKERFSLILESASTNQTSMYLCASSSPRGRGANVLTFGAGSRLTVL.

The rearrangement joins TRBV2 to TRBJ2-2, with TRBD2 matching over 7 bases. The junction had 5 bases not matched to a gene; V was cut back by 7 bases and J by 0 bases. Germline V gene sequence: CDR1 SNHLY, CDR2 FYNNEI. CDR3 length: 15 amino acids. CDR3 region: CASTEGGANTGELFF. The CDR3 nucleotides are TGTGCCAGCACGGAGGGAGGGGCGAACACCGGGGAGCTGTTTTTT.

This sequence joins TRBV7-2 and TRBJ2-3; TRBD2 is a possible D gene (6 bases). Germline CDR1 reads SGHTA; CDR2 reads FQGNSA. The V end lost 6 bases, the J end lost 6 bases, and 19 bases lay between the germline ends. This CDR3 has 15 amino acids. The CDR3: CASRAGLPQTDTQYF. In DNA form, the CDR3 reads TGTGCCAGCAGAGCAGGACTACCCCAAACGGATACGCAGTATTTT. The full variable domain, completed using reference TRBV7-2 and TRBJ2-3, is GAGVSQSPSNKVTEKGKDVELRCDPISGHTALYWYRQSLGQGLEFLIYFQGNSAPDKSGLPSDRFSAERTGGSVSTLTIQRTQQEDSAVYLCASRAGLPQTDTQYFGPGTRLTVL.

This chain uses TRBV10-1 with TRBJ2-7; 12 nucleotides match TRBD1. There are 15 residues in the CDR3. Germline V gene sequence: CDR1 WNHNN, CDR2 SYGVQD (reference sequence). V lost 6 bases and J lost 4; bases outside the gene matches: 7. CDR3 sequence reads: CASRSGTGGGYEQYF. The CDR3, as DNA: TGCGCCAGCAGGTCCGGGACAGGGGGCGGATACGAGCAGTACTTC.

The chain links TRBV19 to TRBJ2-7; 10 bases match TRBD2. With 5 bases clipped from V and 6 bases from J, the junction kept 10 bases outside the gene matches. The germline V gene has CDR1 LNHDA and CDR2 SQIVND (reference sequence). This CDR3 has 15 residues. The CDR3 here is CASSFPSGRHSEQYF. The CDR3 DNA is TGTGCCAGTAGTTTTCCTAGCGGGAGACACTCCGAGCAGTACTTC.

The V and J genes are TRBV9 and TRBJ2-1; 8 nucleotides match TRBD2. This CDR3 has 16 residues. The ends lost 2 bases at V and 0 bases at J; junction bases unmatched: 4. Per germline, CDR1 SGDLS and CDR2 YYNGEE. CDR3 sequence: CASSVDSGTSYNEQFF. The CDR3 bases are TGTGCCAGCAGCGTGGATAGCGGGACCTCCTACAATGAGCAGTTCTTC.

This clone was seen more than once but under ten times. CDR3 region: CASTQSSPEKLFF. The CDR3 region has the DNA TGTGCCAGCACCCAAAGTTCACCTGAAAAACTGTTTTTT. The chain is built from TRBV7-9 and TRBJ1-4, with D hard to call. Germline-derived CDR1 and CDR2 are SEHNR and FQNEAQ (reference sequence). V was pared by 7 bases and J by 7 bases, with 13 bases between. The CDR3 contains 13 residues.

Worth noting for this clone: This same CDR3 is encoded by further DNA sequences in the sample. The chain carries TRBV7-2 and TRBJ1-4; D is uncertain. The length of the CDR3 is 12 residues. Germline CDR1 and CDR2: SGHTA and FQGNSA. The germline V and J ends were trimmed by 1 base and 7 bases, with 4 bases remaining between them. The CDR3 region has the DNA TGTGCCAGCAGCTTAGTAGGTGAAAAACTGTTTTTT. The encoded protein is CASSLVGEKLFF. Drawing the rest from reference TRBV7-2 and TRBJ1-4, the complete variable domain is GAGVSQSPSNKVTEKGKDVELRCDPISGHTALYWYRQSLGQGLEFLIYFQGNSAPDKSGLPSDRFSAERTGGSVSTLTIQRTQQEDSAVYLCASSLVGEKLFFGSGTQLSVL.

The chain has TRBV5-6 and TRBJ2-1, with D hard to call. This CDR3 is built from 15 residues. Germline-derived CDR1 and CDR2 are SGHDT and YYEEEE. Deletions cut 6 bases from V and 0 bases from J, with 13 bases between. CDR3 protein: CASTPRRSSYNEQFF. CDR3 nucleotide sequence: TGTGCCAGCACCCCTAGAAGGAGCTCCTACAATGAGCAGTTCTTC.

The genes are TRBV5-7 and TRBJ2-5, with 7 positions matching TRBD2. The tail of the sequence fits TRBJ2-7 better, so the J call may be wrong. TRBV5-7 is noted as an ORF with a role that remains uncertain. The CDR3 contains 14 residues. CDR3 sequence reads: CASSSEGGVHEQYF. The CDR3 DNA is TGTGCCAGCAGCTCGGAGGGAGGGGTCCACGAGCAGTACTTC.

The chain carries TRBV5-1 and TRBJ1-6; 8 bases are shared with TRBD1. This CDR3 comprises 15 residues. With V trimmed by 1 base and J by 8 bases, 5 bases remained unmatched. The germline gives CDR1 SGHRS, CDR2 YFSETQ. For the CDR3, the DNA is TGCGCCAGCAGCTTGCAGCAGGGGGCGGATTCACCCCTCCACTTT. Translating gives CASSLQQGADSPLHF.

The chain is built from TRBV30 and TRBJ1-2; a weak D match, TRBD1 (5 bases). Between the trimmed V and J ends, which lost 3 bases and 7 bases, there was a span of 15 bases. The length of the CDR3 is 13 residues. Germline CDR1 reads GTSNPN; CDR2 reads SVGIG (reference sequence). The DNA of the CDR3 is TGTGCCTGGAGAACGGGGGGAGGAAGTGGCTACACCTTC. Protein sequence: CAWRTGGGSGYTF.

The table lists this clone with a few counts. The V and J genes are TRBV7-6 and TRBJ1-5; the match to TRBD1 covers 8 bases. The V gene's germline CDR1 is SGHVS and CDR2 FNYEAQ. CDR3 size: 13 residues. The J segment lost 6 bases and the V segment lost 5 bases, leaving 3 bases of the junction unmatched. Written as DNA, the CDR3 is TGTGCCAGCAGCGGGGACAGGTTTCAGCCCCAGCATTTT. It is translated as CASSGDRFQPQHF.

The chain combines TRBV6-1 with TRBJ1-5; the D is unclear. Germline V gene lookup returns CDR1 MNHNS and CDR2 SASEGT. The ends were cut back, 10 bases at V and 0 bases at J, with 13 bases in the middle. CDR3 length: 14 amino acids. The CDR3 is CATSRGYSNQPQHF. The CDR3 region has the DNA TGTGCCACCTCAAGAGGATATAGCAATCAGCCCCAGCATTTT.

The chain uses TRBV28 and TRBJ2-1; the D gene is possibly TRBD2 (6 bases). The CDR3 length is 14 residues. The V end lost 3 bases, the J end lost 8 bases, and 14 bases lay between the germline ends. The germline gives CDR1 MDHEN, CDR2 SYDVKM. The DNA of the CDR3 is TGTGCCAGCAGTTTGCCAGGGACTCTGGATGAGCAGTTCTTC. Protein: CASSLPGTLDEQFF.

The chain uses TRBV4-1 and TRBJ2-6, with D unresolved. The CDR3 has 17 residues. Germline V gene lookup returns CDR1 MGHRA and CDR2 YSYEKL. Trimming removed 4 bases from V and 0 bases from J, with 13 bases in between. The CDR3 loop reads CASSLLQIASGANVLTF. DNA of the CDR3: TGCGCCAGCAGCCTGCTACAGATCGCCTCTGGGGCCAACGTCCTGACTTTC.

J is TRBJ1-2 and V is TRBV10-2, with unresolved D. Looked up from germline, CDR1 is WSHSY and CDR2 is SAAADI. Trimming took 5 bases from V and 4 from J, leaving 14 bases between them. The CDR3 covers 14 residues. Here the CDR3 DNA reads TGCGCCAGCAGTAGTTGGGAACGGGTCTATGGCTACACCTTC. It yields the protein CASSSWERVYGYTF.

The chain links TRBV2 to TRBJ2-2; 9 positions agree with TRBD2. The CDR3 totals 15 residues. The J segment lost 6 bases and the V segment lost 4 bases, leaving 6 bases of the junction unmatched. Germline V CDR1 and CDR2: SNHLY, FYNNEI. The CDR3: CASSGPSGIPGELFF. For the CDR3, the DNA is TGTGCCAGCAGTGGCCCTAGCGGGATCCCCGGGGAGCTGTTTTTT.

This chain links TRBV27 with TRBJ2-5; 9 bases fit TRBD1. Germline V lookup: CDR1 MNHEY, CDR2 SMNVEV (reference sequence). J lost 4 bases, V lost 6 bases, and 3 bases had no gene match. The length of the CDR3 is 13 residues. In DNA form, the CDR3 reads TGTGCCAGCAGGCCGGACAGGGGAGAGACCCAGTACTTC. It encodes CASRPDRGETQYF.

This rearrangement joins TRBV4-3 to TRBJ2-1; 9 bases align to TRBD2. Germline assignment: CDR1 LGHNA and CDR2 YSLEER. The CDR3 loop spans 14 amino acids. Unmatched junction bases numbered 2, after V lost 4 bases and J lost 4 bases. This chain's CDR3 is CASSRTSAYNEQFF. The CDR3 DNA sequence: TGCGCCAGCAGCCGGACTAGCGCATACAATGAGCAGTTCTTC.

This clone was seen repeatedly, ten times or more. The conserved phenylalanine or tryptophan is not found at the CDR3 terminus, so this likely reflects a read error. It is unclear where the CDR3 begins or ends on the DNA, so no DNA is shown, and the CDR3 is as TCRdb lists it. The chain uses TRBV30 and TRBJ1-1. The CDR3 is 14 amino acids long, termini counted. Germline V lookup: CDR1 GTSNPN, CDR2 SVGIG (reference sequence). CDR3 region: CAWRPLIRGGGLSC.

This rearrangement joins TRBV2 to TRBJ2-1; TRBD2 matches 13 bases. The CDR3 loop spans 13 amino acids. Germline values: CDR1 SNHLY, CDR2 FYNNEI. Germline trimming cut 8 bases from V and 10 bases from J; bases unmatched to any gene: 5. Here the CDR3 reads CASGGLAGVEQFF. As DNA, the CDR3 is TGTGCCAGCGGAGGACTAGCGGGGGTAGAGCAGTTCTTC.

A single count supports this clone. The gene calls are TRBV10-3 and TRBJ1-3, with D unresolved. CDR1 is ENHRY and CDR2 is SYGVKD in the germline V gene. Trimming cost V 3 bases and J 9 bases, with 6 bases left between them. This CDR3 has 11 amino acids. Here the CDR3 reads CAISESGTIYF. CDR3 bases: TGTGCCATCAGTGAAAGTGGCACCATATATTTT.

This rearrangement joins TRBV6-4 to TRBJ2-3; weak D call: TRBD2 (5 bases). Germline CDR1 is MRHNA and CDR2 is SNTAGT. Trimming took off 6 bases at V and 2 bases at J, with 12 bases between the two ends. This CDR3 has 14 amino acids. This CDR3 is CASSVGVYTDTQYF. The DNA of the CDR3 is TGTGCCAGCAGCGTCGGGGTATACACAGATACGCAGTATTTT.

As for this clone: This sample includes further DNA sequences coding for the same CDR3. This chain links TRBV7-9 with TRBJ2-2; no definite D call. Germline-derived CDR1 and CDR2 are SEHNR and FQNEAQ (reference sequence). The length of the CDR3 is 13 residues. Trimming pared 7 bases from V and 2 bases from J, leaving 8 bases between. CDR3 coding DNA: TGTGCCAGCAAGTCCATAAACACCGGGGAGCTGTTTTTT. It is translated as CASKSINTGELFF.

The chain couples TRBV11-3 to TRBJ2-2, with TRBD1 as a possible D gene (6 bases). Per the germline V gene, CDR1 is SGHNT and CDR2 is YENEEA. V lost 1 base to trimming and J lost 6 bases, with 12 bases between them. There are 15 residues in the CDR3. CDR3 sequence (DNA): TGTGCCAGCAGCTTAGGTCCAGGGGATCCCGGGGAGCTGTTTTTT. Translating gives CASSLGPGDPGELFF.

This chain uses TRBV21-1 with TRBJ2-7; the table gives TRBD2 as D, unverified against the DNA. TRBV21-1 is reported as a pseudogene. CDR3 length: 15 amino acids. The CDR3 coding sequence is TGTGCCAGCAGCAACCGGGAATTAAAAACGAGGGAGCAGTACTTC. As protein: CASSNRELKTREQYF.

This clone was counted between two and nine times. The genes are TRBV5-1 and TRBJ2-1, with 9 bases matching TRBD2. The CDR3 spans 14 residues. Germline V gives CDR1 SGHRS, CDR2 YFSETQ. The trim removed 1 base at V and 8 bases at J, leaving 4 bases unmatched. CDR3 protein: CASSLFQREDEQFF. The CDR3 bases are TGCGCCAGCAGCTTGTTTCAGCGGGAGGATGAGCAGTTCTTC.

The sample holds many counts of this clone. The chain couples TRBV6-6 to TRBJ2-1; D is possibly TRBD2 (6 bases). Trimming took 2 bases from V and 9 from J, leaving 14 bases between them. This CDR3 is 14 amino acids long. Germline values: CDR1 MNHNY, CDR2 SVGAGI (reference sequence). DNA for the CDR3: TGTGCCAGCAGTTACGCGGGGTTGGGAGTTGAGCAGTTCTTC. This gives the protein CASSYAGLGVEQFF.

This clone has more than one count but fewer than ten. Other DNA sequences in the sample encode the same CDR3. The chain uses TRBV9 and TRBJ2-1; 8 bases agree with TRBD1. The CDR3 contains 15 residues. Trimming removed 3 bases from V and 1 base from J; junction bases left unmatched: 3. Germline lookup yields CDR1 SGDLS and CDR2 YYNGEE. The CDR3 is CASSGDRGSYNEQFF. The CDR3 coding sequence is TGTGCCAGCAGCGGAGACAGGGGTTCCTACAATGAGCAGTTCTTC. The variable domain in full, completed from reference TRBV9 and TRBJ2-1, reads DSGVTQTPKHLITATGQRVTLRCSPRSGDLSVYWYQQSLDQGLQFLIQYYNGEERAKGNILERFSAQQFPDLHSELNLSSLELGDSALYFCASSGDRGSYNEQFFGPGTRLTVL.

This rearrangement joins TRBV14 to TRBJ2-7, with TRBD2 identical over 13 bases. The germline V gene encodes CDR1 SGHDN and CDR2 FVKESK. V lost 3 bases and J lost 7; bases outside the gene matches: 6. The CDR3 contains 15 residues. CDR3 sequence: CASSQGLAGIGEQYF. As DNA, the CDR3 is TGTGCCAGCAGCCAGGGACTAGCGGGAATAGGGGAGCAGTACTTC.